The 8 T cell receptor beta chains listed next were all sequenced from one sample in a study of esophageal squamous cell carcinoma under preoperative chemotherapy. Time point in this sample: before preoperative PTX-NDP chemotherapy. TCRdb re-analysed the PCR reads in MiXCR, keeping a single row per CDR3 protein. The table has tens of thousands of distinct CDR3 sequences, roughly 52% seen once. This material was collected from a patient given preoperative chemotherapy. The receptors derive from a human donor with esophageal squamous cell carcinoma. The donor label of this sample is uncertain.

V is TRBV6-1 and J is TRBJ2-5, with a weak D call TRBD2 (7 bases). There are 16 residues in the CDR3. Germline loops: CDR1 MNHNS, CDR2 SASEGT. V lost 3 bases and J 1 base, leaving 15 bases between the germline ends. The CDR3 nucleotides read TGTGCCAGCAGTGATCGCGGGGGCGGGATCCAAGAGACCCAGTACTTC. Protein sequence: CASSDRGGGIQETQYF.

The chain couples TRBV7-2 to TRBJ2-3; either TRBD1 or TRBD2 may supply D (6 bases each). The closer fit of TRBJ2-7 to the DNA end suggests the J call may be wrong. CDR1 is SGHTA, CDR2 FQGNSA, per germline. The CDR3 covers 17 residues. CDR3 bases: TGTGCCAGCAGCAATACGACAGCGCCGGGGGCCACAAACATGCAGTACTTC. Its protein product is CASSNTTAPGATNMQYF.

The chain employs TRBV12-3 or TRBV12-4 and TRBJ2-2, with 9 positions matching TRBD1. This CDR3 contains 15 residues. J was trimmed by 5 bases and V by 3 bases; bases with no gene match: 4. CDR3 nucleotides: TGTGCCAGCAGTTTCGGGGACAGGGTTACCGGGGAGCTGTTTTTT. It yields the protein CASSFGDRVTGELFF.

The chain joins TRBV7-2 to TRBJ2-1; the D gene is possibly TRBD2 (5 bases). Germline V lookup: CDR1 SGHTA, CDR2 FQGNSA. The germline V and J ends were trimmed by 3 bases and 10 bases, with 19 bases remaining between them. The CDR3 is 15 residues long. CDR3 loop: CASSFPGSEVGEQFF. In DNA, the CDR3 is TGTGCCAGCAGCTTTCCCGGCTCGGAGGTGGGGGAGCAGTTCTTC.

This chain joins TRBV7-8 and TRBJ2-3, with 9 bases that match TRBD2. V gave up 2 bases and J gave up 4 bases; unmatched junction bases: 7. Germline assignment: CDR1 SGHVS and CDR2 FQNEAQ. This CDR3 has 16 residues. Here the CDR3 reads CASSLSLAGRADTQYF. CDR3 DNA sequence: TGTGCCAGCAGCTTATCCCTAGCGGGACGGGCAGATACGCAGTATTTT.

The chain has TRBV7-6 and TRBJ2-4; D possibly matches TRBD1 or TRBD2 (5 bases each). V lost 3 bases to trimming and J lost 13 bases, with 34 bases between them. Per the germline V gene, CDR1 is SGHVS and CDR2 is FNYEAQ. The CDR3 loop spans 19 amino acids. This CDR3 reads CASSLDPGLPGRAKDTQYF. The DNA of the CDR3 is TGTGCCAGCAGCTTGGATCCGGGGCTCCCCGGCCGTGCCAAAGACACCCAGTACTTC.

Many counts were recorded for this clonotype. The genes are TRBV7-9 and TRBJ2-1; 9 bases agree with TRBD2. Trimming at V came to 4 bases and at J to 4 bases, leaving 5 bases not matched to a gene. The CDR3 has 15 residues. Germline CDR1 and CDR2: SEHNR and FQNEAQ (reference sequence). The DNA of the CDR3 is TGTGCCAGCAGCTCTTTAGCGGGGGTATACAATGAGCAGTTCTTC. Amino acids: CASSSLAGVYNEQFF.

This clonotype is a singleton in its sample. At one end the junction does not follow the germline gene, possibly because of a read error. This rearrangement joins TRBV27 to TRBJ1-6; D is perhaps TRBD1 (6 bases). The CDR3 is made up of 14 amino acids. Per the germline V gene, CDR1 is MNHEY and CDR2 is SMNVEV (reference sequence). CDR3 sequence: CASTPWDNPYEQYF. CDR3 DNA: TGTGCCAGCACCCCTTGGGACAACCCTTACGAGCAGTACTTT.